The clone carrying this TCR beta chain was recorded many times. Its specificity is not known. Library preparation for TCR beta used quantitative 5'-RACE with molecular barcodes. TCRdb re-called the 5' RACE reads with MiXCR, one entry per CDR3 protein. There are 200,000 to 300,000 distinct CDR3 sequences in the sample; more than 9% occur only once, and 2.5% to 3% lies in the top ten. Germline V CDR1 and CDR2: SGHRS, YFSETQ. V lost 5 bases and J lost 4, with 9 bases in between. This CDR3 has 13 residues. The sample belongs to a study of CD8 T cells in ankylosing spondylitis. Study findings and constraints: Reactive arthritis synovial fluid and blood previously showed some of these motif variants. Disease-linked clones proved CD8+ and comparatively uncommon in peripheral blood. Clones tied to disease were said to be significantly enriched in matched ankylosing spondylitis synovial fluid.

The J gene is TRBJ2-2, the V gene TRBV5-1; D may be TRBD1 or TRBD2 (5 bases each). The clonotype was recovered from a male donor with ankylosing spondylitis or in good health (not recorded which). Sequences were obtained from blood, either unsorted or a sorted T cell fraction (not recorded which). CDR3 DNA sequence: TGCGCCAGCAGGGGGGTCATCACCGGGGAGCTGTTTTTT. This translates into CASRGVITGELFF. Supplemented by reference TRBV5-1 and TRBJ2-2, the full variable domain reads KAGVTQTPRYLIKTRGQQVTLSCSPISGHRSVSWYQQTPGQGLQFLFEYFSETQRNKGNFPGRFSGRQFSNSRSEMNVSTLELGDSALYLCASRGVITGELFFGEGSRLTVL.